This section outlines one T cell receptor beta chain sequence together with its context. Its antigen is unidentified. The naive CD8 subset, CD45RO-negative cells positively selected for CCR7, excluded terminally differentiated effector memory CD45RA+ cells. Data came from immunoSEQ multiplex PCR; TCRdb stores just in-frame clones and leaves some out. The data contain 1.5 million to 2.5 million clones, approximately 94% of them singletons. This record belongs to a study of shared clonotypes between healthy human individuals. Background on the study: Every donor yielded three CD4 naive, three CD4 memory, two CD8 naive and one CD8 memory plate.

General observations from the study: Among the subsets, naive ones generally showed larger estimated richness than memory ones.

The germline gives CDR1 MNHEY, CDR2 SVGAGI. The CDR3 is 13 residues long. With 4 bases removed from V and 1 base from J, the gap between germline ends came to 8 bases. V gene TRBV6-5 combines with J gene TRBJ2-7; D ambiguous. The sequence was obtained from a man between 18 and 35 years old in good health. Specimen: naive CD8+ T cells sorted from blood. CDR3 protein: CASSLVGSYEQYF. CDR3 coding DNA: TGTGCCAGCAGTTTAGTTGGGTCCTACGAGCAGTACTTC.